A single sample is the source of the 31 T cell receptor beta chains below, sequenced in a study of blood T cell repertoires in COVID-19. Clones were read by immunoSEQ multiplex PCR, and TCRdb kept only the in-frame ones, dropping some. The repertoire holds 200,000 to 250,000 clones, with roughly nine tenths as singletons. The sample taken for sequencing was peripheral blood. The receptors were sampled from a woman aged 45-59 years with acute or convalescent COVID-19.

This clone was recorded only once. The rearrangement joins TRBV9 to TRBJ1-2; 9 bases line up with TRBD1. Germline trimming cut 4 bases from V and 3 bases from J; bases unmatched to any gene: 7. From germline, CDR1 is SGDLS and CDR2 YYNGEE. The length of the CDR3 is 15 residues. This chain's CDR3 is CASSHNRQGDYGYTF. The CDR3 DNA follows: TGTGCCAGCAGCCACAACAGACAGGGGGACTATGGCTACACCTTC. Full variable domain (rest looked up from reference TRBV9 and TRBJ1-2): DSGVTQTPKHLITATGQRVTLRCSPRSGDLSVYWYQQSLDQGLQFLIQYYNGEERAKGNILERFSAQQFPDLHSELNLSSLELGDSALYFCASSHNRQGDYGYTFGSGTRLTVV.

V usage is TRBV3-1 (or the pseudogene TRBV3-2) and J usage is TRBJ1-1; TRBD1 agrees at 10 bases. The J segment lost 11 bases and the V segment lost 0 bases, leaving 9 bases of the junction unmatched. The CDR3 spans 15 residues. Germline values: CDR1 LGHDT, CDR2 YNNKEL (reference sequence). Here the CDR3 reads CASSQDPGTGAGAFF. The CDR3 bases are TGTGCCAGCAGCCAAGACCCCGGGACAGGGGCGGGGGCTTTCTTT.

The chain links TRBV9 to TRBJ2-7, with a tentative D call TRBD2 (6 bases). The CDR3 is made up of 16 amino acids. The V end was cut by 0 bases, the J end by 7 bases, with 20 bases between. Germline CDR1 reads SGDLS; CDR2 reads YYNGEE. CDR3 loop: CASSVALPPSAGEQYF. DNA for the CDR3: TGTGCCAGCAGCGTAGCGCTCCCCCCCTCCGCGGGAGAGCAGTACTTC.

Here the CDR3 reads CASSTLSEGTDTQYF. The CDR3 coding sequence is TGTGCCAGCAGTACCCTGAGCGAGGGCACAGATACGCAGTATTTT. The J gene is TRBJ2-3, the V gene TRBV6-2 or TRBV6-3; D call uncertain. The CDR3 has 15 residues. CDR1 and CDR2 (germline): MNHEY, SVGEGT. V lost 5 bases and J lost 1, with 13 bases in between.

The rearrangement uses TRBV10-1 and TRBJ2-3; TRBD2 matches 8 bases. The trim removed 3 bases at V and 4 bases at J, leaving 6 bases unmatched. The CDR3 consists of 15 residues. Germline V gene data show CDR1 as WNHNN and CDR2 as SYGVQD (reference sequence). This chain's CDR3 is CASSDGSGNADTQYF. CDR3 nucleotides: TGCGCCAGCAGTGATGGTAGCGGGAACGCAGATACGCAGTATTTT.

This clone came up once. This chain connects TRBV7-7 to TRBJ2-7; 7 bases line up with TRBD2. Per the germline V gene, CDR1 is SSHAT and CDR2 is FNYEAQ (reference sequence). The CDR3 totals 17 residues. V trimming: 5 bases; J trimming: 0 bases; junction bases outside the gene matches: 13. CDR3 amino acids: CASSACPRAGFSYEQYF. In DNA form, the CDR3 reads TGTGCCAGCAGCGCATGTCCAAGAGCGGGGTTCTCCTACGAGCAGTACTTC.

J is TRBJ2-1 and V is TRBV11-2, with 10 bases lining up with TRBD2. V shed 5 bases, J shed 7 bases, and the junction held 11 bases outside the gene matches. CDR3 size: 16 residues. Germline assignment: CDR1 SGHAT and CDR2 FQNNGV. The DNA for the CDR3 is TGTGCCAGCAGCCAAAACAGGGCTAGCGGGAGTAATGAGCAGTTCTTC. It yields the protein CASSQNRASGSNEQFF.

CDR3 amino acids: CASSVSAGLEQYF. The CDR3 coding sequence is TGTGCCAGCAGCGTATCTGCAGGGCTCGAGCAGTACTTC. The chain carries TRBV9 and TRBJ2-7, with D possibly matching TRBD1 (5 bases). In germline, CDR1 is SGDLS, CDR2 YYNGEE. Trimming took 1 base from V and 6 from J, leaving 11 bases between them. The CDR3 runs 13 residues.

This chain connects TRBV7-2 to TRBJ1-1; 7 nucleotides line up with TRBD1. The V segment lost 5 bases and the J segment 4 bases; nucleotides outside the gene matches: 10. The germline V gene has CDR1 SGHTA and CDR2 FQGNSA. The CDR3 runs 15 residues. The CDR3: CASSPNRGRSTEAFF. The CDR3 nucleotides read TGTGCCAGCAGCCCAAACAGGGGCCGTTCCACTGAAGCTTTCTTT.

The CDR3 region is CASSSSGGGPPYEQYF. The CDR3 coding sequence is TGTGCCAGCAGTTCCTCGGGGGGGGGACCTCCCTACGAGCAGTACTTC. The V call is TRBV6-5, the J call TRBJ2-7; 8 nucleotides align to TRBD2. The germline V gene has CDR1 MNHEY and CDR2 SVGAGI. The length of the CDR3 is 16 residues. The ends lost 4 bases at V and 2 bases at J; junction bases unmatched: 10.

The chain uses TRBV4-2 and TRBJ2-5; the D is unclear. V was trimmed by 4 bases and J by 5 bases, leaving 11 bases between them. The CDR3 is 13 residues long. CDR1 LGHNA and CDR2 YNFKEQ come from the germline V gene. CDR3 DNA: TGTGCCAGCAGCCCAGACTTCGGGGAGACCCAGTACTTC. This translates into CASSPDFGETQYF.

The chain is built from TRBV7-9 and TRBJ1-2; D perhaps matches TRBD1 (5 bases). CDR1 and CDR2 (germline): SEHNR, FQNEAQ (reference sequence). This CDR3 has 14 residues. Between the trimmed V and J ends, which lost 3 bases and 4 bases, there was a span of 12 bases. The CDR3: CASSFYGGSYGYTF. DNA for the CDR3: TGTGCCAGCAGCTTCTACGGGGGATCCTATGGCTACACCTTC.

CDR3 bases: TGTGCCACAATGAAGCGGGGCCAAGAGACCCAGTACTTC. Translated: CATMKRGQETQYF. The chain carries TRBV19 and TRBJ2-5, with TRBD2 matching over 7 bases. The CDR3 length is 13 residues. V gave up 10 bases and J gave up 1 base; unmatched junction bases: 6. CDR1 is LNHDA and CDR2 is SQIVND in the germline V gene (reference sequence).

The chain uses TRBV6-5 and TRBJ2-5; D unclear. The germline gives CDR1 MNHEY, CDR2 SVGAGI. Trimming took off 7 bases at V and 7 bases at J, with 10 bases between the two ends. The CDR3 consists of 11 residues. The CDR3 DNA is TGTGCCAGCACAGCCACGGGGACCCAGTACTTC. As protein: CASTATGTQYF.

The sample holds one count of this clone. The chain recombines TRBV6-5 with TRBJ2-1; TRBD2 aligns across 9 bases. This CDR3 region has 15 residues. Unmatched junction bases numbered 6, after V lost 6 bases and J lost 3 bases. Germline V gene data show CDR1 as MNHEY and CDR2 as SVGAGI. In DNA, the CDR3 is TGTGCCAGCAGCTTGCGGGAGGGGGGCTACAATGAGCAGTTCTTC. Translated: CASSLREGGYNEQFF.

The CDR3 DNA is TGTGCCAGCTCACCAATCGGTTCCTACGAGCAGTACTTC. It codes for CASSPIGSYEQYF. V usage is TRBV18 and J usage is TRBJ2-7, with D unresolved. The CDR3 runs 13 residues. V was pared by 2 bases and J by 1 base, with 6 bases between. In germline, CDR1 is KGHSH, CDR2 LQKENI.

The chain links TRBV5-1 to TRBJ1-6; a possible D gene is TRBD1 (6 bases). The CDR3 spans 15 residues. The germline CDR1 and CDR2 sequences are SGHRS and YFSETQ. V lost 2 bases and J 6 bases, leaving 12 bases between the germline ends. In DNA, the CDR3 is TGCGCCAGCAGCTTATGGGGGCAAGGTAATTCACCCCTCCACTTT. Translation: CASSLWGQGNSPLHF.

CDR3 protein: CSVPLVEGTGLNYGYTF. The CDR3, as DNA: TGCAGCGTCCCACTGGTAGAGGGAACCGGACTTAACTATGGCTACACCTTC. The rearrangement uses TRBV29-1 and TRBJ1-2; D not resolved. Per germline, CDR1 SQVTM and CDR2 ANQGSEA. This CDR3 region has 17 residues. The V end lost 6 bases, the J end lost 1 base, and 24 bases lay between the germline ends.

The chain joins TRBV19 to TRBJ1-5; 10 bases map to TRBD1. The CDR3 spans 15 residues. CDR1 is LNHDA and CDR2 is SQIVND in the germline V gene (reference sequence). Losses at the gene ends were 5 bases for V and 6 bases for J; bases not matched to a gene: 7. This CDR3 reads CASSAGDRGFQPQHF. Written as DNA, the CDR3 is TGTGCCAGTAGTGCGGGGGACAGGGGATTTCAGCCCCAGCATTTT. Full variable domain (outside the CDR3, taken from reference TRBV19 and TRBJ1-5): DGGITQSPKYLFRKEGQNVTLSCEQNLNHDAMYWYRQDPGQGLRLIYYSQIVNDFQKGDIAEGYSVSREKKESFPLTVTSAQKNPTAFYLCASSAGDRGFQPQHFGDGTRLSIL.

The chain links TRBV30 to TRBJ2-5; 9 nucleotides align to TRBD2. J lost 5 bases, V lost 3 bases, and 7 bases had no gene match. Germline loops: CDR1 GTSNPN, CDR2 SVGIG (reference sequence). The CDR3 length is 14 residues. In nucleotides, the CDR3 is TGTGCCTGGAGGGACGCGGGAGGGTGGGAGACCCAGTACTTC. Protein: CAWRDAGGWETQYF. Together with reference TRBV30 and TRBJ2-5, the CDR3 gives the full variable domain: SQTIHQWPATLVQPVGSPLSLECTVEGTSNPNLYWYRQAAGRGLQLLFYSVGIGQISSEVPQNLSASRPQDRQFILSSKKLLLSDSGFYLCAWRDAGGWETQYFGPGTRLLVL.

The rearrangement joins TRBV3-1 (or the pseudogene TRBV3-2) to TRBJ1-2; 7 bases line up with TRBD1. J lost 8 bases, V lost 7 bases, and 13 bases had no gene match. In germline, CDR1 is LGHDT, CDR2 YNNKEL (reference sequence). This CDR3 comprises 14 residues. CDR3 sequence (DNA): TGTGCCAGCAACCTGAACCAGGGGACAGTGGGCTACACCTTC. Amino acids: CASNLNQGTVGYTF.

This rearrangement joins TRBV7-3 to TRBJ2-3; the D is unclear. In germline, CDR1 is SGHTA, CDR2 FQGTGA. This CDR3 has 13 amino acids. V lost 2 bases and J 9 bases, leaving 12 bases between the germline ends. DNA for the CDR3: TGTGCCAGCAGCTTATCCCCTGCGTGGACGCAGTATTTT. This sequence encodes CASSLSPAWTQYF.

The rearrangement links TRBV15 to TRBJ2-7, with 10 bases matching TRBD2. In germline, CDR1 is LNHNV, CDR2 YYDKDF (reference sequence). Unmatched junction bases numbered 7, after V lost 0 bases and J lost 2 bases. The CDR3 runs 17 residues. CDR3 residues: CATSREGASGRPYEQYF. CDR3 DNA sequence: TGTGCCACCAGCAGAGAAGGTGCTAGCGGGAGACCCTACGAGCAGTACTTC.

A single count supports this clone. This chain joins TRBV30 and TRBJ2-5; 7 positions agree with TRBD2. CDR3 length equals 18 residues. Germline V gives CDR1 GTSNPN, CDR2 SVGIG (reference sequence). Unmatched junction bases numbered 20, after V lost 2 bases and J lost 5 bases. This chain's CDR3 is CAWSSPLAGGSHGETQYF. DNA of the CDR3: TGTGCCTGGAGTAGCCCGTTGGCTGGCGGGAGCCACGGGGAGACCCAGTACTTC.

The rearrangement joins TRBV6-2 or TRBV6-3 to TRBJ2-7; D perhaps matches TRBD2 (6 bases). The CDR3 has 14 residues. Germline CDR1 and CDR2: MNHEY and SVGEGT. V lost 2 bases to trimming and J lost 4 bases, with 12 bases between them. CDR3 residues: CASSYLGRWYEQYF. The CDR3 DNA reads as TGTGCCAGCAGTTACCTAGGGAGGTGGTACGAGCAGTACTTC.

In its sample, this clone was seen a few times. V is TRBV24-1 and J is TRBJ1-5; the D gene is possibly TRBD1 (5 bases). Germline V gene sequence: CDR1 KGHDR, CDR2 SFDVKD. Trimming shortened V by 9 bases and J by 0 bases, and 8 bases separated the two germline ends. The CDR3 has 13 amino acids. The CDR3 nucleotides are TGTGCCACCTTGGGGGGTAGCAATCAGCCCCAGCATTTT. Residues: CATLGGSNQPQHF.

J is TRBJ2-3 and V is TRBV7-9, with D perhaps TRBD2 (5 bases). Germline CDR1 SEHNR, CDR2 FQNEAQ (reference sequence). The V end was cut by 5 bases, the J end by 8 bases, with 14 bases between. CDR3 size: 13 residues. The chain's CDR3 is CASSPSSSGTQYF. The CDR3 bases are TGTGCCAGCAGCCCGTCCTCAAGCGGTACGCAGTATTTT.

The V and J genes are TRBV9 and TRBJ1-2; 7 positions agree with TRBD1. The CDR3 totals 13 residues. After removal of 4 bases from V and 7 bases from J, the junction contained 7 bases not matched to a gene. Germline V lookup: CDR1 SGDLS, CDR2 YYNGEE. The CDR3 protein is CASSSDRAAGYTF. The CDR3 nucleotides read TGTGCCAGCAGCTCCGACAGGGCAGCTGGCTACACCTTC.

This clone is a singleton in its sample. V usage is TRBV9 and J usage is TRBJ1-6; D is possibly TRBD1 (6 bases). Per germline, CDR1 SGDLS and CDR2 YYNGEE. The V gene lost 3 bases and the J gene lost 7 bases, with 20 bases spanning the gap. The CDR3 totals 17 residues. The CDR3 sequence is CASSDGRDTQRNSPLHF. For the CDR3, the DNA is TGTGCCAGCAGCGACGGTCGGGACACCCAACGGAATTCACCCCTCCACTTT.

The chain joins TRBV24-1 to TRBJ1-2; D remains unclear. The ends were cut back, 3 bases at V and 1 base at J, with 8 bases in the middle. The CDR3 loop spans 14 amino acids. Germline CDR1 and CDR2: KGHDR and SFDVKD. The CDR3 DNA sequence: TGTGCCACCAGTGATGACACCTTTAACTATGGCTACACCTTC. It encodes CATSDDTFNYGYTF.

This sequence joins TRBV24-1 and TRBJ1-2, with D perhaps matching TRBD1 (5 bases). The length of the CDR3 is 15 residues. Germline CDR1 and CDR2: KGHDR and SFDVKD. Between the trimmed V and J ends, which lost 4 bases and 8 bases, there was a span of 19 bases. As DNA, the CDR3 is TGTGCCACCAGTGACCACACAGGTAGGGTATGGGGCTACACCTTC. Translated: CATSDHTGRVWGYTF.